The 29 T cell receptor beta chains given below trace back to one sample, sequenced in a study of T cell responses to AZD1222 COVID-19 vaccine. Assay: immunoSEQ multiplex PCR; the TCRdb copy retains only in-frame clones and omits some. This sample has over 100,000 clones, with over 75% found just once. Sequenced material: peripheral blood, taken on day 0 of AZD1222 vaccination. Receptors originate from an adult in good health.

The V and J genes are TRBV5-1 and TRBJ1-2; 7 bases match TRBD1. Unmatched junction bases numbered 17, after V lost 4 bases and J lost 8 bases. The germline gives CDR1 SGHRS, CDR2 YFSETQ. The CDR3 is 16 residues long. The DNA for the CDR3 is TGCGCCAGCAGCCAACCGTCCTCCGGGACAGCGGGCGGCTACACCTTC. The encoded protein is CASSQPSSGTAGGYTF.

J is TRBJ1-6 and V is TRBV19, with a possible D match to TRBD1 (6 bases). CDR3 size: 15 residues. Trimming shortened V by 11 bases and J by 2 bases, and 16 bases separated the two germline ends. Germline V gene lookup returns CDR1 LNHDA and CDR2 SQIVND (reference sequence). The CDR3 DNA follows: TGTGCCTCACGGCCTTGGGACACCTATAATTCACCCCTCCACTTT. Translating it yields CASRPWDTYNSPLHF.

In nucleotides, the CDR3 is TGTGCCAGCAGCCCGTCCAACGTTGGGGTCGAGACCCAGTACTTC. This codes for CASSPSNVGVETQYF. The genes are TRBV7-2 and TRBJ2-5; D not certain. The CDR3 is 15 residues long. The germline V gene has CDR1 SGHTA and CDR2 FQGNSA. V dropped 5 bases and J dropped 5 bases, with 18 bases sitting between them. Supplemented by reference TRBV7-2 and TRBJ2-5, the full variable domain reads GAGVSQSPSNKVTEKGKDVELRCDPISGHTALYWYRQSLGQGLEFLIYFQGNSAPDKSGLPSDRFSAERTGGSVSTLTIQRTQQEDSAVYLCASSPSNVGVETQYFGPGTRLLVL.

This clone appeared a single time. This chain uses TRBV6-6 with TRBJ2-3, with TRBD2 matching 9 bases. The CDR3 contains 17 residues. Per the germline V gene, CDR1 is MNHNY and CDR2 is SVGAGI (reference sequence). V was pared by 5 bases and J by 6 bases, with 15 bases of the junction left unmatched. Written as DNA, the CDR3 is TGTGCCAGCAGTAGATCCCCTGGCGGGGGGGCCGGGGATACGCAGTATTTT. This sequence encodes CASSRSPGGGAGDTQYF.

The chain joins TRBV18 to TRBJ1-1, with 9 bases matching TRBD1. From germline, CDR1 is KGHSH and CDR2 LQKENI. V shed 7 bases and J 5 bases; nucleotides not matched to a gene: 8. The CDR3 is 14 residues long. The CDR3 sequence is CASFKQGAGTEAFF. CDR3 nucleotide sequence: TGTGCCAGCTTTAAACAGGGGGCAGGGACTGAAGCTTTCTTT.

This rearrangement joins TRBV19 to TRBJ1-5, with TRBD1 identical over 8 bases. Germline V gene data show CDR1 as LNHDA and CDR2 as SQIVND (reference sequence). This CDR3 is 15 amino acids long. Trimming at V came to 5 bases and at J to 4 bases, leaving 7 bases not matched to a gene. The chain's CDR3 is CASSAYRDRNQPQHF. The CDR3 nucleotides read TGTGCCAGTAGTGCCTACCGGGACAGGAATCAGCCCCAGCATTTT.

The chain couples TRBV10-1 to TRBJ2-3; TRBD1 might be the D (6 bases). V gave up 0 bases and J gave up 8 bases, with 9 bases separating them. This CDR3 contains 13 residues. Germline CDR1 reads WNHNN; CDR2 reads SYGVQD (reference sequence). CDR3 nucleotide sequence: TGCGCCAGCAGTGAGTCAGGGGGAGCTACGCAGTATTTT. Protein product: CASSESGGATQYF.

The rearrangement joins TRBV4-3 to TRBJ2-7; D is uncertain. CDR3 length: 16 residues. Trimming cost V 0 bases and J 3 bases, with 15 bases left between them. The germline gives CDR1 LGHNA, CDR2 YSLEER. CDR3 sequence reads: CASSQEMGMGFYEQYF. The DNA of the CDR3 is TGCGCCAGCAGCCAAGAAATGGGGATGGGCTTCTACGAGCAGTACTTC.

The gene calls are TRBV5-1 and TRBJ2-7; 9 bases line up with TRBD1. Germline-derived CDR1 and CDR2 are SGHRS and YFSETQ. CDR3 length: 17 residues. Trimming removed 4 bases from V and 5 bases from J; junction bases left unmatched: 16. CDR3 nucleotide sequence: TGCGCCAGCAGCCCACGGAAGTCCGGGACAGGGAGCCACGAGCAGTACTTC. Its translation is CASSPRKSGTGSHEQYF.

The rearrangement joins TRBV28 to TRBJ1-2; TRBD1 is a possible D gene (5 bases). CDR3 length: 14 amino acids. Deletions cut 4 bases from V and 5 bases from J, with 14 bases between. Germline V gene sequence: CDR1 MDHEN, CDR2 SYDVKM. CDR3 DNA: TGTGCCAGCAGTTCTCCGGGACGGTTATATGGCTACACCTTC. Its translation is CASSSPGRLYGYTF.

The chain couples TRBV28 to TRBJ2-7; D not certain. Germline V gene data show CDR1 as MDHEN and CDR2 as SYDVKM. The V end was cut by 5 bases, the J end by 2 bases, with 10 bases between. CDR3 length: 13 residues. CDR3 protein: CASSTRSPYEQYF. The CDR3 nucleotides read TGTGCCAGCAGTACCAGGAGCCCCTACGAGCAGTACTTC.

The V and J genes are TRBV9 and TRBJ1-1, with TRBD1 identical over 7 bases. Germline V CDR1 and CDR2: SGDLS, YYNGEE. V lost 6 bases and J lost 5; bases outside the gene matches: 16. This CDR3 has 16 amino acids. In DNA form, the CDR3 reads TGTGCCAGCACCGGGGGGGCCGACAGGGTGGAGACTGAAGCTTTCTTT. Its protein product is CASTGGADRVETEAFF.

This rearrangement joins TRBV4-3 to TRBJ2-7, with D possibly TRBD2 on 5 matching bases. This CDR3 is built from 10 residues. The V gene's germline CDR1 is LGHNA and CDR2 YSLEER. The DNA for the CDR3 is TGCGCCAGCAGCCAAGGAGGGTGCTCGGTC. Translating it yields CASSQGGCSV.

The chain joins TRBV7-8 to TRBJ2-5; 8 nucleotides align to TRBD1. V lost 8 bases and J lost 5; bases outside the gene matches: 10. Germline lookup yields CDR1 SGHVS and CDR2 FQNEAQ. This CDR3 has 14 amino acids. The CDR3 sequence is CASDRTGTRETQYF. The CDR3 region has the DNA TGTGCCAGCGATAGGACAGGGACGAGGGAGACCCAGTACTTC.

This clone turned up a few times. The rearrangement uses TRBV6-5 and TRBJ2-1, with 7 positions matching TRBD1. Germline CDR1 is MNHEY and CDR2 is SVGAGI. There are 15 residues in the CDR3. V shed 6 bases, J shed 2 bases, and the junction held 7 bases outside the gene matches. The DNA for the CDR3 is TGTGCCAGCAGCCAAGGGACAGAGACCTACAATGAGCAGTTCTTC. Its translation is CASSQGTETYNEQFF.

J is TRBJ2-1 and V is TRBV18; D gene unclear. Germline lookup yields CDR1 KGHSH and CDR2 LQKENI. The ends were cut back, 3 bases at V and 2 bases at J, with 14 bases in the middle. This CDR3 has 16 amino acids. The CDR3 DNA follows: TGTGCCAGCTCACCCAATACTGATTACACCTACAATGAGCAGTTCTTC. Amino acids: CASSPNTDYTYNEQFF.

The chain carries TRBV7-3 and TRBJ1-1, with D unresolved. CDR1 is SGHTA, CDR2 FQGTGA, per germline. The V end lost 4 bases, the J end lost 1 base, and 10 bases lay between the germline ends. The CDR3 sequence is 14 residues long. The CDR3 sequence is CASSSTGGNTEAFF. The CDR3 DNA follows: TGTGCCAGCAGCTCCACGGGAGGGAACACTGAAGCTTTCTTT.

This chain connects TRBV6-5 to TRBJ2-5; TRBD1 agrees at 7 bases. Germline-derived CDR1 and CDR2 are MNHEY and SVGAGI. V shed 6 bases, J shed 6 bases, and the junction held 10 bases outside the gene matches. The CDR3 extends over 14 amino acids. CDR3 sequence (DNA): TGTGCCAGCAGGCGAGACAGGGTTGTAAAGACCCAGTACTTC. This translates into CASRRDRVVKTQYF.

The rearrangement links TRBV11-2 to TRBJ2-1, with D unclear. This CDR3 comprises 14 residues. V dropped 3 bases and J dropped 5 bases, with 11 bases sitting between them. Looked up from germline, CDR1 is SGHAT and CDR2 is FQNNGV. CDR3 region: CASSLMSRNNEQFF. For the CDR3, the DNA is TGTGCCAGCAGCTTGATGAGTCGCAACAATGAGCAGTTCTTC.

J is TRBJ1-5 and V is TRBV28; the D gene is possibly TRBD1 (5 bases). Per germline, CDR1 MDHEN and CDR2 SYDVKM. Trimming cost V 5 bases and J 7 bases, with 15 bases left between them. The CDR3 spans 14 residues. CDR3 nucleotides: TGTGCCAGCAGTCCGGGACCCCTTGGGCAGCCCCAGCATTTT. This sequence encodes CASSPGPLGQPQHF.

This chain joins TRBV20-1 and TRBJ1-1; the D is unclear. Germline V lookup: CDR1 DFQATT, CDR2 SNEGSKA (reference sequence). The CDR3 loop spans 13 amino acids. V lost 3 bases to trimming and J lost 4 bases, with 12 bases between them. This CDR3 reads CSASLQSLTEAFF. The CDR3, as DNA: TGCAGTGCTAGTCTTCAGTCTCTCACTGAAGCTTTCTTT.

The sample holds one count of this clone. The chain combines TRBV9 with TRBJ2-2, with D unclear. The V and J ends lost 0 bases and 4 bases respectively, with 19 bases between them. Germline V gene sequence: CDR1 SGDLS, CDR2 YYNGEE. The CDR3 totals 18 residues. The CDR3 coding sequence is TGTGCCAGCAGCGTAGGTGTTGGGCCTCGGATGGGCACCGGGGAGCTGTTTTTT. It encodes CASSVGVGPRMGTGELFF. Looking up the rest from reference TRBV9 and TRBJ2-2 gives the full variable domain: DSGVTQTPKHLITATGQRVTLRCSPRSGDLSVYWYQQSLDQGLQFLIQYYNGEERAKGNILERFSAQQFPDLHSELNLSSLELGDSALYFCASSVGVGPRMGTGELFFGEGSRLTVL.

The chain uses TRBV4-1 and TRBJ1-2; 7 positions agree with TRBD1. Losses at the gene ends were 4 bases for V and 4 bases for J; bases not matched to a gene: 12. The CDR3 covers 16 residues. The germline CDR1 and CDR2 sequences are MGHRA and YSYEKL. CDR3 DNA: TGCGCCAGCAGCCCTCAAGGGGGCAGGGGGGCCTATGGCTACACCTTC. This translates into CASSPQGGRGAYGYTF.

The chain links TRBV28 to TRBJ1-2; D possibly corresponds to TRBD1 (6 bases). Germline V gene lookup returns CDR1 MDHEN and CDR2 SYDVKM. Trimming removed 5 bases at V and 6 bases at J, with 13 bases between. This CDR3 is built from 13 residues. The CDR3 DNA reads TGTGCCAGCAGTCTCAACTACAGGGATGGCTACACCTTC. It translates to CASSLNYRDGYTF.

The J gene is TRBJ2-7, the V gene TRBV5-6; 8 bases align to TRBD1. The junction had 3 bases not matched to a gene; V was cut back by 3 bases and J by 1 base. The CDR3 extends over 14 amino acids. Germline CDR1 reads SGHDT; CDR2 reads YYEEEE. The CDR3: CASSWDRTSYEQYF. Written as DNA, the CDR3 is TGTGCCAGCAGCTGGGACAGGACATCCTACGAGCAGTACTTC.

This clone has just one count. The rearrangement uses TRBV28 and TRBJ2-7; D is perhaps TRBD2 (5 bases). CDR3 length: 14 residues. V dropped 5 bases and J dropped 3 bases, with 14 bases sitting between them. Germline CDR1 and CDR2: MDHEN and SYDVKM. CDR3 residues: CASSPPDLFYEQYF. The CDR3, as DNA: TGTGCCAGCAGTCCCCCGGACTTATTCTACGAGCAGTACTTC. Supplemented by reference TRBV28 and TRBJ2-7, the full variable domain reads DVKVTQSSRYLVKRTGEKVFLECVQDMDHENMFWYRQDPGLGLRLIYFSYDVKMKEKGDIPEGYSVSREKKERFSLILESASTNQTSMYLCASSPPDLFYEQYFGPGTRLTVT.

This clone was seen a single time. The chain has TRBV11-3 and TRBJ2-1; D unclear. Trimming took off 2 bases at V and 5 bases at J, with 7 bases between the two ends. The germline gives CDR1 SGHNT, CDR2 YENEEA. The CDR3 contains 13 residues. The CDR3 DNA reads as TGTGCCAGCAGCTTATTAGTTAACAATGAGCAGTTCTTC. It is translated as CASSLLVNNEQFF.

This rearrangement joins TRBV24-1 to TRBJ1-2; 8 bases align to TRBD1. CDR3 length: 15 amino acids. Looked up from germline, CDR1 is KGHDR and CDR2 is SFDVKD. The junction had 12 bases not matched to a gene; V was cut back by 4 bases and J by 9 bases. The CDR3 DNA follows: TGTGCCACCAGTGACCCCCGACAGGGGACGAAGAGCTACACCTTC. The encoded protein is CATSDPRQGTKSYTF.

For the CDR3, the DNA is TGTGCCAGCAGCTTAGCCGACCCTAGCACAGATACGCAGTATTTT. Protein: CASSLADPSTDTQYF. V gene TRBV7-9 combines with J gene TRBJ2-3; D unresolved. Germline CDR1 reads SEHNR; CDR2 reads FQNEAQ (reference sequence). V lost 0 bases, J lost 0 bases, and 7 bases lay in between. This CDR3 is built from 15 residues. Looking up the rest from reference TRBV7-9 and TRBJ2-3 gives the full variable domain: DTGVSQNPRHKITKRGQNVTFRCDPISEHNRLYWYRQTLGQGPEFLTYFQNEAQLEKSRLLSDRFSAERPKGSFSTLEIQRTEQGDSAMYLCASSLADPSTDTQYFGPGTRLTVL.